The 22 T cell receptor beta chains given below trace back to one sample, sequenced in a study of cytomegalovirus exposure and HLA in healthy donors. It was with 60 Vbeta and 13 Jbeta primers that the PCR ran. Clones were read by immunoSEQ multiplex PCR, and TCRdb kept only the in-frame ones, dropping some. Of 150,000 to 200,000 clones in the sample, roughly 79% were seen once. Specimen: PBMCs. These receptors were obtained from a woman in her thirties or forties in good health and CMV-seropositive.

This chain links TRBV2 with TRBJ2-1; 11 bases fit TRBD2. V lost 6 bases, J lost 9 bases, and 10 bases stayed unmatched. The germline V gene encodes CDR1 SNHLY and CDR2 FYNNEI. The CDR3 extends over 15 amino acids. The CDR3 region has the DNA TGTGCCAGCAGGAAGACTAGCGGGGAGGGGGGTGAGCAGTTCTTC. This translates into CASRKTSGEGGEQFF.

CDR3 coding DNA: TGTGCCAGCAGCACCCAGTACCACGAGCAGTACTTC. Protein sequence: CASSTQYHEQYF. The V call is TRBV27, the J call TRBJ2-7; D gene unclear. V was pared by 6 bases and J by 5 bases, with 11 bases between. This CDR3 spans 12 amino acids. The germline CDR1 and CDR2 sequences are MNHEY and SMNVEV (reference sequence).

V and J are TRBV11-2 and TRBJ2-6; TRBD2 is a possible D gene (5 bases). In germline, CDR1 is SGHAT, CDR2 FQNNGV. The ends were cut back, 3 bases at V and 3 bases at J, with 9 bases in the middle. The CDR3 consists of 15 residues. The DNA for the CDR3 is TGTGCCAGCAGCTTGACCGGGGTTGGGGCCAACGTCCTGACTTTC. Amino acid sequence: CASSLTGVGANVLTF.

This rearrangement joins TRBV30 to TRBJ2-1; TRBD2 matches 11 bases. CDR1 is GTSNPN and CDR2 is SVGIG in the germline V gene (reference sequence). J lost 9 bases, V lost 0 bases, and 7 bases had no gene match. CDR3 length equals 15 residues. The CDR3 here is CAWSVFSGGAGEQFF. The DNA of the CDR3 is TGTGCCTGGAGTGTTTTTAGCGGGGGGGCGGGTGAGCAGTTCTTC.

J is TRBJ2-1 and V is TRBV7-9; 9 bases match TRBD2. CDR1 is SEHNR and CDR2 is FQNEAQ in the germline V gene (reference sequence). V dropped 5 bases and J dropped 15; count of bases not matched to a gene: 14. This CDR3 is built from 14 residues. The CDR3 nucleotides read TGTGCCAGCAGCCAAGGCCGTCTAGCGGGGAAACCGTTCTTC. Translation: CASSQGRLAGKPFF.

The chain has TRBV7-9 and TRBJ1-1, with a tentative D call TRBD1 (6 bases). Between the trimmed V and J ends, which lost 1 base and 1 base, there was a span of 16 bases. The CDR3 loop spans 17 amino acids. Germline lookup yields CDR1 SEHNR and CDR2 FQNEAQ (reference sequence). CDR3 region: CASSLVGAGTQNTEAFF. In nucleotides, the CDR3 is TGTGCCAGCAGCTTAGTAGGTGCCGGGACACAGAACACTGAAGCTTTCTTT.

The rearrangement joins TRBV30 to TRBJ2-1, with D perhaps matching TRBD2 (5 bases). V lost 0 bases and J lost 7, with 16 bases in between. The CDR3 is 15 amino acids. Germline V gene data show CDR1 as GTSNPN and CDR2 as SVGIG (reference sequence). This CDR3 reads CAWSVLAYEGNEQFF. The CDR3 DNA is TGTGCCTGGAGTGTTCTGGCCTACGAGGGTAATGAGCAGTTCTTC.

The chain has TRBV7-9 and TRBJ2-3; D is unresolved. The germline V gene encodes CDR1 SEHNR and CDR2 FQNEAQ (reference sequence). This CDR3 is 13 amino acids long. V was trimmed by 7 bases and J by 6 bases, leaving 14 bases between them. The CDR3 region has the DNA TGTGCCAGCACCCCTCCCCTCGCGGATACGCAGTATTTT. Its protein product is CASTPPLADTQYF.

This clone was seen once. This sequence joins TRBV4-3 and TRBJ2-7, with D possibly TRBD1 on 5 matching bases. V lost 0 bases and J lost 3, with 12 bases in between. The CDR3 covers 15 residues. Germline V gene data show CDR1 as LGHNA and CDR2 as YSLEER. This CDR3 is CASSQDLAGNYEQYF. The CDR3 region has the DNA TGCGCCAGCAGCCAAGATCTTGCAGGGAACTACGAGCAGTACTTC.

The chain uses TRBV6-4 and TRBJ1-5; D possibly corresponds to TRBD1 (5 bases). CDR1 and CDR2 from the germline V gene are MRHNA and SNTAGT. The length of the CDR3 is 13 residues. V dropped 5 bases and J dropped 4 bases, with 9 bases sitting between them. The CDR3 coding sequence is TGTGCCAGCAGTCTGACAGCGAATCAGCCCCAGCATTTT. Encoded protein: CASSLTANQPQHF.

The V call is TRBV7-2, the J call TRBJ1-2; 10 bases are shared with TRBD1. Germline loops: CDR1 SGHTA, CDR2 FQGNSA. Trimming removed 5 bases from V and 2 bases from J; junction bases left unmatched: 5. CDR3 size: 15 residues. In DNA, the CDR3 is TGTGCCAGCAGCGAGACAGGGGGCGCAAACTATGGCTACACCTTC. Protein sequence: CASSETGGANYGYTF.

This chain links TRBV4-1 with TRBJ2-5; a weak D match, TRBD2 (6 bases). The V gene lost 2 bases and the J gene lost 4 bases, with 11 bases spanning the gap. The CDR3 has 14 residues. Germline CDR1 reads MGHRA; CDR2 reads YSYEKL. DNA for the CDR3: TGCGCCAGCAGCCAAATCGCGGAGGGAGAGACCCAGTACTTC. Residues: CASSQIAEGETQYF.

This clone was seen only a few times. The chain couples TRBV10-3 to TRBJ1-2; TRBD1 matches 8 bases. The CDR3 sequence is 14 residues long. Germline V gene lookup returns CDR1 ENHRY and CDR2 SYGVKD. V was clipped by 6 bases and J by 4 bases; unmatched bases: 7. CDR3 DNA sequence: TGTGCCATCAGGAGACAGGGGATGATCTATGGCTACACCTTC. Amino acid sequence: CAIRRQGMIYGYTF.

The chain is built from TRBV4-1 and TRBJ2-1, with 12 bases matching TRBD2. CDR1 is MGHRA and CDR2 is YSYEKL in the germline V gene. V was clipped by 0 bases and J by 4 bases; unmatched bases: 13. CDR3 size: 20 residues. The CDR3 loop reads CASSQDRELAGGKRYNEQFF. The CDR3 coding sequence is TGCGCCAGCAGCCAAGACCGCGAACTAGCGGGGGGAAAGAGGTACAATGAGCAGTTCTTC.

A single count supports this clone. V and J are TRBV28 and TRBJ2-1, with D maybe TRBD1 (7 bases). The germline V and J ends were trimmed by 3 bases and 2 bases, with 11 bases remaining between them. The germline V gene encodes CDR1 MDHEN and CDR2 SYDVKM. This CDR3 is 15 amino acids long. The CDR3 sequence: CASSLGGTAYNEQFF. The CDR3 DNA reads TGTGCCAGCAGTTTGGGCGGGACAGCCTACAATGAGCAGTTCTTC.

Turning to this clone: Other DNA sequences of this sample code for an identical CDR3. This chain links TRBV9 with TRBJ2-1; TRBD2 aligns across 10 bases. The CDR3 has 15 residues. Unmatched junction bases numbered 5, after V lost 0 bases and J lost 8 bases. Germline lookup yields CDR1 SGDLS and CDR2 YYNGEE. The CDR3, as DNA: TGTGCCAGCAGCGTAGCAAGCGGGGGGGTGGATGAGCAGTTCTTC. This sequence encodes CASSVASGGVDEQFF. The full variable domain, rest sourced from reference TRBV9 and TRBJ2-1, is DSGVTQTPKHLITATGQRVTLRCSPRSGDLSVYWYQQSLDQGLQFLIQYYNGEERAKGNILERFSAQQFPDLHSELNLSSLELGDSALYFCASSVASGGVDEQFFGPGTRLTVL.

J is TRBJ2-5 and V is TRBV29-1; a possible D gene is TRBD1 (5 bases). This CDR3 contains 13 residues. Germline values: CDR1 SQVTM, CDR2 ANQGSEA. Trimming left V 6 bases short and J 1 base short, with 12 bases between. The CDR3 loop reads CSVDSDFQETQYF. The CDR3 region has the DNA TGCAGCGTCGACAGTGATTTCCAAGAGACCCAGTACTTC. Full variable domain (remainder filled in from reference TRBV29-1 and TRBJ2-5): SAVISQKPSRDICQRGTSLTIQCQVDSQVTMMFWYRQQPGQSLTLIATANQGSEATYESGFVIDKFPISRPNLTFSTLTVSNMSPEDSSIYLCSVDSDFQETQYFGPGTRLLVL.

V and J are TRBV5-5 and TRBJ2-1; unclear D gene. Trimming stripped 4 bases from V and 0 bases from J, with 11 bases between. From germline, CDR1 is SGHKS and CDR2 YYEKEE (reference sequence). This CDR3 comprises 15 residues. The CDR3, as DNA: TGTGCCAGCAGCAGCTTCGGCGGCTCCTACAATGAGCAGTTCTTC. Encoded protein: CASSSFGGSYNEQFF.

The chain is built from TRBV2 and TRBJ1-4; D ambiguous. Germline V CDR1 and CDR2: SNHLY, FYNNEI. V was cut by 5 bases and J by 4 bases, with 5 bases left in between. This CDR3 is built from 12 residues. The CDR3, as DNA: TGTGCCAGCAGTTTCCTTAATGAAAAACTGTTTTTT. It encodes CASSFLNEKLFF.

The chain recombines TRBV6-5 with TRBJ1-3; a weak D match, TRBD1 (5 bases). CDR1 is MNHEY, CDR2 SVGAGI, per germline. V gave up 6 bases and J gave up 7 bases, with 13 bases separating them. This CDR3 has 13 residues. CDR3 bases: TGTGCCAGCAGACGGACCGGGACTAACACCATATATTTT. Residues: CASRRTGTNTIYF.

The V gene is TRBV7-9, the J gene TRBJ1-4; D gene unclear. The germline V and J ends were trimmed by 7 bases and 0 bases, with 9 bases remaining between them. This CDR3 region has 14 residues. Germline V gives CDR1 SEHNR, CDR2 FQNEAQ (reference sequence). CDR3 in DNA: TGTGCCAGCAAACACAGTGCAACTAATGAAAAACTGTTTTTT. Translating gives CASKHSATNEKLFF.

V usage is TRBV9 and J usage is TRBJ1-2; D possibly corresponds to TRBD1 (5 bases). With 4 bases removed from V and 3 bases from J, the gap between germline ends came to 16 bases. This CDR3 is 15 amino acids long. Germline lookup yields CDR1 SGDLS and CDR2 YYNGEE. The DNA of the CDR3 is TGTGCCAGCAGCATGATTGGAGGGGCCGACTATGGCTACACCTTC. Residues: CASSMIGGADYGYTF.